This passage covers 10 T cell receptor beta chains from one sample sequenced in a study of T-cell reconstitution after alpha-beta-depleted transplantation in children. Unique molecular identifiers featured in how the TCRbeta library was prepared. MiXCR, run by TCRdb on the PCR reads, gives a single entry per CDR3 protein. The sample comprises around 240,000 distinct CDR3 sequences, approximately 8.9% of which are singletons, and less than 8% rests with the top ten. The material was PBMCs, mostly from graft donor cells, obtained 180 days after TCRalphabeta/CD19-depleted stem cell transplant. These receptors all come from a male patient younger than 18 who had a stem cell transplant for acute lymphoblastic leukemia, so the T cells may come from the graft donor.

This clonotype was counted ten times or more. The V and J genes are TRBV29-1 and TRBJ2-1; no clear D gene. Germline-derived CDR1 and CDR2 are SQVTM and ANQGSEA. V lost 0 bases and J lost 9, with 6 bases in between. The CDR3 consists of 11 residues. The CDR3 region is CSVEEWSEQFF. Here the CDR3 DNA reads TGCAGCGTTGAAGAGTGGAGTGAGCAGTTCTTC.

This clonotype has a count of ten or more. The rearrangement joins TRBV5-5 to TRBJ2-6; D gene uncertain. Germline values: CDR1 SGHKS, CDR2 YYEKEE (reference sequence). CDR3 length: 15 amino acids. With 3 bases removed from V and 1 base from J, the gap between germline ends came to 8 bases. Here the CDR3 reads CASSSWVSGANVLTF. The CDR3 region has the DNA TGTGCCAGCAGCTCCTGGGTGTCTGGGGCCAACGTCCTGACTTTC.

This clonotype appeared many times. This chain links TRBV5-1 with TRBJ1-1; D is possibly TRBD1 (5 bases). The CDR3 covers 17 residues. CDR1 SGHRS and CDR2 YFSETQ come from the germline V gene. The V end lost 4 bases, the J end lost 0 bases, and 19 bases lay between the germline ends. In DNA form, the CDR3 reads TGCGCCAGCAGCGGGCCACCGGGACGGGTCATGAACACTGAAGCTTTCTTT. The encoded protein is CASSGPPGRVMNTEAFF. The variable domain in full, with the rest retrieved from reference TRBV5-1 and TRBJ1-1, is KAGVTQTPRYLIKTRGQQVTLSCSPISGHRSVSWYQQTPGQGLQFLFEYFSETQRNKGNFPGRFSGRQFSNSRSEMNVSTLELGDSALYLCASSGPPGRVMNTEAFFGQGTRLTVV.

This clonotype has a count of ten or more. The gene calls are TRBV7-2 and TRBJ1-5; the D is unclear. The CDR3 covers 16 residues. Germline CDR1 and CDR2: SGHTA and FQGNSA. Trimming shortened V by 5 bases and J by 7 bases, and 21 bases separated the two germline ends. The CDR3 DNA sequence: TGTGCCAGCAGCGCCCAAAACGTAGGTTTCATCCAGCCCCAGCATTTT. Translated: CASSAQNVGFIQPQHF.

This clonotype has ten or more counts. The rearrangement uses TRBV27 and TRBJ2-1; 11 bases line up with TRBD2. V was pared by 2 bases and J by 10 bases, with 7 bases of the junction left unmatched. The CDR3 has 15 amino acids. Per germline, CDR1 MNHEY and CDR2 SMNVEV (reference sequence). CDR3 sequence reads: CASSLDGLAGAEQFF. As DNA, the CDR3 is TGTGCCAGCAGTTTAGATGGACTAGCGGGTGCCGAGCAGTTCTTC.

Ten or more counts support this clonotype. The chain couples TRBV20-1 to TRBJ2-7, with D perhaps matching TRBD1 (5 bases). The CDR3 runs to 15 residues. The V gene lost 5 bases and the J gene lost 0 bases, with 17 bases spanning the gap. Germline V CDR1 and CDR2: DFQATT, SNEGSKA (reference sequence). In DNA form, the CDR3 reads TGCAGTGCTCGCAGTTATCACGACAGCTCCTACGAGCAGTACTTC. Protein product: CSARSYHDSSYEQYF.

At least ten counts were recorded for this clonotype. This rearrangement joins TRBV20-1 to TRBJ1-2; D possibly corresponds to TRBD1 (6 bases). Germline lookup yields CDR1 DFQATT and CDR2 SNEGSKA (reference sequence). The germline V and J ends were trimmed by 0 bases and 9 bases, with 20 bases remaining between them. The CDR3 spans 15 residues. This CDR3 reads CSARDPISGDRSYTF. CDR3 nucleotides: TGCAGTGCTAGAGACCCAATATCAGGGGACCGGAGCTACACCTTC.

In its sample, this clonotype was seen many times. This chain uses TRBV14 with TRBJ2-7; D gene ambiguous. V lost 2 bases and J lost 5, with 4 bases in between. The CDR3 consists of 11 residues. CDR1 is SGHDN and CDR2 is FVKESK in the germline V gene. CDR3 residues: CASSQRNEQYF. The DNA for the CDR3 is TGTGCCAGCAGCCAACGGAACGAGCAGTACTTC.

Many counts were recorded for this clonotype. The chain uses TRBV29-1 and TRBJ1-3; D may be TRBD1 (5 bases). V was cut by 7 bases and J by 1 base, with 14 bases left in between. The CDR3 runs to 14 residues. From germline, CDR1 is SQVTM and CDR2 ANQGSEA. CDR3 DNA: TGCAGCGCTAGTCCGGGACTTTCTGGAAACACCATATATTTT. This codes for CSASPGLSGNTIYF.

This clonotype came up many times. This sequence joins TRBV7-9 and TRBJ2-2; 8 nucleotides agree with TRBD1. This CDR3 comprises 15 residues. Germline assignment: CDR1 SEHNR and CDR2 FQNEAQ (reference sequence). Trimming took 5 bases from V and 6 from J; bases not matched to a gene: 8. The CDR3 region has the DNA TGTGCCAGCAGCCTTTTTCAGGGGGCGCCCGGGGAGCTGTTTTTT. It encodes CASSLFQGAPGELFF.